The sequence of this TCR beta chain was determined in a study of cytotoxic CD8 clonotypes in ibrutinib-treated CLL. Study-wide findings and caveats: Patients showed higher baseline clonality than age-matched healthy donors, and it tracked circulating CD8+ T-cell counts.

This clone was observed a single time. Its target is not known. After removal of 2 bases from V and 6 bases from J, the junction contained 8 bases not matched to a gene. This CDR3 has 16 amino acids. CDR1 is SEHNR, CDR2 FQNEAQ, per germline (reference sequence). The method was immunoSEQ multiplex PCR; TCRdb's version includes in-frame clones alone and lacks a portion of them. The data hold just over 200,000 clones, with roughly three quarters observed a single time. This chain joins TRBV7-9 and TRBJ2-1; 9 bases align to TRBD2. The sample was PBMCs, taken after 12 months of ibrutinib treatment. The receptor was isolated from a human donor with chronic lymphocytic leukemia. Here the CDR3 DNA reads TGTGCCAGCAGCTTACTTTCCGGCGGGAGGGTCAATGAGCAGTTCTTC. Protein sequence: CASSLLSGGRVNEQFF.